This T cell receptor (beta chain) emerged from a study of blood T cell repertoires in COVID-19. This clone showed up just once. Authors' methods: Amplification of reference gene primers provided the estimated nucleated cell counts. Produced via immunoSEQ multiplex PCR; TCRdb's table is partial and in-frame only. V and J calls and clone size come straight from that table; D and trimming were deduced from the DNA. The sample contains under 250,000 clones, about 80% of which appear only once. CDR3 length equals 14 residues. Germline lookup yields CDR1 GTSNPN and CDR2 SVGIG (reference sequence). V lost 2 bases, J lost 4 bases, and 14 bases lay in between.

The sample consisted of peripheral blood. The gene calls are TRBV30 and TRBJ2-5; possibly TRBD2 for D (5 bases). The source of this sequence is a woman in her sixties or seventies with acute or convalescent COVID-19. CDR3 protein: CAWSYGPAGETQYF. CDR3 DNA sequence: TGTGCCTGGAGTTATGGACCCGCGGGAGAGACCCAGTACTTC.